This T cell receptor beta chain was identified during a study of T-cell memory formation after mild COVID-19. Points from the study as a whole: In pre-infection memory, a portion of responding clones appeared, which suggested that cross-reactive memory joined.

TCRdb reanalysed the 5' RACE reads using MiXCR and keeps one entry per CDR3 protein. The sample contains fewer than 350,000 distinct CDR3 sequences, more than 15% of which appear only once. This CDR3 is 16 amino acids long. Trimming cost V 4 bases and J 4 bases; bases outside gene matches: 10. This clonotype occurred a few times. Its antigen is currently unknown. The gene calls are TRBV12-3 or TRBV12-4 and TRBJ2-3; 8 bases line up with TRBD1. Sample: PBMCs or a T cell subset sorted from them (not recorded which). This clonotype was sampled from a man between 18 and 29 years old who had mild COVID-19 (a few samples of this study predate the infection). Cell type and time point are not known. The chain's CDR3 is CASSSGQGLYADTQYF. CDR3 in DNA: TGTGCCAGCAGTTCCGGACAGGGACTTTATGCAGATACGCAGTATTTT.